This T cell receptor gamma chain was observed in a study of gamma-delta chains in newborns, infants, children. TCRdb reanalysed the reads with CATT. Of 400 to 550 gamma-chain clones listed, about 40% are singletons. Germline V CDR1 and CDR2: VTNTFY, YDVSTARD (reference sequence). The CDR3 spans 14 residues. With regard to this clone: A clone one base away is much larger, so this may be a read error. The same CDR3 arises from other DNA sequences in this sample as well.

The chain couples TRGV3 to TRGJP2. The J gene was missing in TCRdb and was found by matching the end of the DNA to germline. The clonotype was recovered from a child who was a newborn, infant or young child, either healthy, febrile or measles-vaccinated (not recorded which). Sequencing was performed on blood. The CDR3 DNA reads TGTGCCACCTGGGGCTATAGTAGCGATTGGATCAAGACGTTT. Translation: CATWGYSSDWIKTF.